A selection of T cell receptor beta chains follows, all from one sample in a study of cytomegalovirus exposure and HLA in healthy donors. TCRdb's table, derived via immunoSEQ multiplex PCR, lists solely in-frame clones and lacks some. The sample holds around 100,000 clones, 70% to 85% seen once. The sequencing input was PBMCs. The receptor set was obtained from a man aged 18 to 30 in good health and CMV-seronegative. The CDR3 runs from the conserved cysteine through the conserved F or W. The D gene is left open where the match is weak. The size of a clone is reported for some rows only, either as once, few or many, or as a class for expanded clones.

D,V,J,size,CDR3,DNA
TRBD2,TRBV13,TRBJ2-5,NA,CASSSRGGETQYF,TGTGCCAGCAGCTCCCGCGGGGGGGAGACCCAGTACTTC
TRBD1,TRBV9,TRBJ1-2,NA,CASSATPGQGRDYTF,TGTGCCAGCAGCGCAACACCGGGACAGGGTCGTGACTACACCTTC
NA,TRBV6-5,TRBJ1-4,few,CASSYVPGYREKLFF,TGTGCCAGCAGTTACGTACCAGGTTACCGAGAAAAACTGTTTTTT
NA,TRBV6-1,TRBJ2-3,NA,CASSEAGGPADTQYF,TGTGCCAGCAGTGAAGCCGGTGGGCCGGCAGATACGCAGTATTTT
TRBD1,TRBV5-4,TRBJ1-1,NA,CASSRRQGRKIEAFF,TGTGCCAGCAGCAGACGACAGGGGAGGAAAATTGAAGCTTTCTTT
TRBD2,TRBV7-8,TRBJ2-1,NA,CASSSPGTSHEQFF,TGTGCCAGCAGCTCACCCGGGACTAGTCATGAGCAGTTCTTC
NA,TRBV5-4,TRBJ2-1,NA,CASSLRRDSYNEQFF,TGTGCCAGCAGCTTGAGGCGGGACTCCTACAATGAGCAGTTCTTC
TRBD2,TRBV7-9,TRBJ2-7,NA,CASSNRLAGSYEQYF,TGTGCCAGCAGCAATCGACTAGCGGGATCCTACGAGCAGTACTTC
TRBD2,TRBV25-1,TRBJ2-2,NA,CASSTSGRATTGELFF,TGTGCCAGCAGTACTAGCGGGAGGGCCACTACCGGGGAGCTGTTTTTT
TRBD1,TRBV5-1,TRBJ2-2,few,CASSPMTGSNTGELFF,TGCGCCAGCAGCCCGATGACAGGGTCGAACACCGGGGAGCTGTTTTTT
NA,TRBV6-1,TRBJ2-1,NA,CASSEARGFHEQFF,TGTGCCAGCAGTGAAGCGCGGGGATTCCATGAGCAGTTCTTC
NA,TRBV6-1,TRBJ1-6,NA,CASSELVRGAGSPLHF,TGTGCCAGCAGTGAGCTTGTCAGGGGAGCAGGATCACCCCTCCACTTT
TRBD1,TRBV6-6,TRBJ1-4,NA,CASSYQGVNEKLFF,TGTGCCAGCAGTTACCAGGGGGTGAATGAAAAACTGTTTTTT
NA,TRBV27,TRBJ1-6,once,CASSLLGRGLGAASSPLHF,TGTGCCAGCAGTTTACTGGGCAGGGGCCTAGGCGCGGCGAGCTCACCCCTCCACTTT
NA,TRBV5-4,TRBJ2-4,NA,CASSLLRAAKNIQYF,TGTGCCAGCAGCTTGTTGAGGGCAGCCAAAAACATTCAGTACTTC
TRBD1,TRBV5-1,TRBJ2-7,NA,CASSTRTGGNSYEQYF,TGCGCCAGCAGCACACGGACAGGGGGGAACTCCTACGAGCAGTACTTC
NA,TRBV15,TRBJ2-7,NA,CASSRRGSYEQYF,TGTGCCAGCTCCCGCAGGGGATCCTACGAGCAGTACTTC
TRBD1,TRBV19,TRBJ1-2,once,CASSRAGQSYGYTF,TGTGCCAGTAGTAGGGCGGGACAGAGCTATGGCTACACCTTC
TRBD2,TRBV6-4,TRBJ2-1,NA,CASSLAGEGDEQFF,TGTGCCAGCAGCCTAGCGGGGGAAGGGGATGAGCAGTTCTTC
NA,TRBV4-3,TRBJ1-2,NA,CASSQGGSYTF,TGCGCCAGCAGCCAAGGAGGCTCCTACACCTTC
TRBD2,TRBV7-2,TRBJ2-1,NA,CASSSLDQLAATRAEQFF,TGTGCCAGCAGCTCGCTGGATCAGCTAGCGGCAACCCGGGCTGAGCAGTTCTTC
TRBD1,TRBV4-3,TRBJ1-1,NA,CASSQLTGSETEAFF,TGCGCCAGCAGCCAGCTGACAGGGAGTGAAACTGAAGCTTTCTTT
TRBD2,TRBV11-2,TRBJ2-1,NA,CASSKKRIAGDDVNEQFF,TGTGCCAGCAGCAAAAAGAGGATAGCGGGAGACGACGTGAATGAGCAGTTCTTC
TRBD2,TRBV29-1,TRBJ2-7,NA,CSVGLADYEQYF,TGCAGCGTTGGACTAGCGGACTACGAGCAGTACTTC
NA,TRBV7-8,TRBJ1-5,NA,CASSLVIGGRSNQPQHF,TGTGCCAGCAGCTTAGTAATCGGGGGGCGAAGCAATCAGCCCCAGCATTTT
TRBD1,TRBV5-6,TRBJ1-5,NA,CASSLGRGLGQPQHF,TGTGCCAGCAGCTTGGGAAGGGGGCTGGGTCAGCCCCAGCATTTT
NA,TRBV2,TRBJ2-7,NA,CASSEAVTGPYEQYF,TGTGCCAGCAGTGAAGCGGTAACAGGGCCTTACGAGCAGTACTTC
TRBD2,TRBV13,TRBJ2-1,NA,CASSWTSGSSYNEQFF,TGTGCCAGCAGTTGGACTAGCGGGAGTTCCTACAATGAGCAGTTCTTC
TRBD1,TRBV4-3,TRBJ2-7,once,CASSQDGTGTYEQYF,TGCGCCAGCAGCCAAGACGGGACAGGGACCTACGAGCAGTACTTC
TRBD1,TRBV7-8,TRBJ1-5,NA,CASSRDRGWNQPQHF,TGTGCCAGCAGCCGGGACAGGGGTTGGAATCAGCCCCAGCATTTT
NA,TRBV7-9,TRBJ1-1,NA,CASSLEAGATEAFF,TGTGCCAGCAGCTTAGAGGCAGGGGCCACTGAAGCTTTCTTT
TRBD1,TRBV7-8,TRBJ1-2,NA,CASSLVPGGYGYTF,TGTGCCAGCAGCTTAGTTCCAGGGGGCTATGGCTACACCTTC
NA,TRBV30,TRBJ2-7,NA,CAWSEQNEQYF,TGTGCCTGGAGTGAACAAAACGAGCAGTACTTC
NA,TRBV5-4,TRBJ2-1,NA,CASSFGQINEQFF,TGTGCCAGCAGCTTCGGACAGATCAATGAGCAGTTCTTC
NA,TRBV7-7,TRBJ1-4,NA,CASSLTPRENLFF,TGTGCTAGCAGCTTAACCCCACGAGAAAACCTGTTTTTT
NA,TRBV11-2,TRBJ2-7,NA,CASSRLGSLYEQYF,TGTGCCAGCAGCCGTCTCGGGTCTCTCTACGAGCAGTACTTC
NA,TRBV5-4,TRBJ2-7,NA,CASSPMGRALIEQYF,TGTGCCAGCAGCCCAATGGGGCGTGCTTTAATCGAGCAGTACTTC
NA,TRBV28,TRBJ1-1,NA,CASARGSALEAFF,TGTGCCAGCGCACGCGGGTCCGCGTTAGAAGCTTTCTTT
TRBD1,TRBV7-3,TRBJ2-5,NA,CASSAGTGRVGTQYF,TGTGCCAGCAGCGCCGGGACAGGGAGAGTGGGGACCCAGTACTTC
TRBD1,TRBV29-1,TRBJ1-1,NA,CSVERRGLNTEAFF,TGCAGCGTGGAGAGAAGGGGGCTAAACACTGAAGCTTTCTTT
TRBD1,TRBV6-1,TRBJ2-7,NA,CASSETGQSVYEQYF,TGTGCCAGCAGTGAAACGGGACAGTCTGTGTACGAGCAGTACTTC
TRBD1,TRBV4-2,TRBJ1-1,NA,CASSHLDRAWEAFF,TGTGCCAGCAGCCATCTTGACAGGGCCTGGGAAGCTTTCTTT
TRBD1,TRBV9,TRBJ1-1,NA,CASSGGTGRGAFF,TGTGCCAGCAGCGGCGGGACAGGGAGAGGAGCTTTCTTT
NA,TRBV27,TRBJ2-7,NA,CASSLESSYEQYF,TGTGCCAGCAGCCTAGAGAGCTCCTACGAGCAGTACTTC
TRBD1,TRBV19,TRBJ1-4,NA,CASSAYRGHEKLFF,TGTGCCAGTAGTGCATACAGGGGGCACGAAAAACTGTTTTTT
TRBD1,TRBV6-5,TRBJ1-1,NA,CASSPDRGNTEAFF,TGTGCCAGCAGTCCTGACAGGGGGAACACTGAAGCTTTCTTT
NA,TRBV14,TRBJ2-5,NA,CASSQGTLGGQETQYF,TGTGCCAGCAGCCAAGGAACTCTGGGGGGACAAGAGACCCAGTACTTC
TRBD1,TRBV27,TRBJ2-3,NA,CATQRTGYTDTQYF,TGTGCCACCCAACGGACAGGGTACACAGATACGCAGTATTTT